Below, one T cell receptor beta chain is given with its context. Losses at the gene ends were 6 bases for V and 0 bases for J; bases not matched to a gene: 6. This CDR3 comprises 17 residues. Germline CDR1 reads MNHEY; CDR2 reads SMNVEV (reference sequence). This entry comes from a study of blood T cell repertoires in COVID-19. Study context: Italy, Spain and the United States were the sources of the convalescent and acute COVID-19 samples. PBMCs, B-cell-depleted T cells, or T cells provided the cDNA or gDNA that made up the material.

Original handling: How many nucleated cells were present was estimated from reference gene primer amplification. Here immunoSEQ multiplex PCR was the method, and the copy in TCRdb shows in-frame clones only, minus some. That table furnishes V, J and clone size, whereas the DNA furnished D and trimming. The table includes 60,000 to 65,000 clones, under 85% detected once. The TCR sequence derives from a woman of 80 years or more with acute or convalescent COVID-19. The chain employs TRBV27 and TRBJ2-6; TRBD1 aligns across 9 bases. Sample: peripheral blood. CDR3 amino acids: CASRRQGELSGANVLTF. Here the CDR3 DNA reads TGTGCCAGCAGAAGACAGGGGGAACTCTCTGGGGCCAACGTCCTGACTTTC.